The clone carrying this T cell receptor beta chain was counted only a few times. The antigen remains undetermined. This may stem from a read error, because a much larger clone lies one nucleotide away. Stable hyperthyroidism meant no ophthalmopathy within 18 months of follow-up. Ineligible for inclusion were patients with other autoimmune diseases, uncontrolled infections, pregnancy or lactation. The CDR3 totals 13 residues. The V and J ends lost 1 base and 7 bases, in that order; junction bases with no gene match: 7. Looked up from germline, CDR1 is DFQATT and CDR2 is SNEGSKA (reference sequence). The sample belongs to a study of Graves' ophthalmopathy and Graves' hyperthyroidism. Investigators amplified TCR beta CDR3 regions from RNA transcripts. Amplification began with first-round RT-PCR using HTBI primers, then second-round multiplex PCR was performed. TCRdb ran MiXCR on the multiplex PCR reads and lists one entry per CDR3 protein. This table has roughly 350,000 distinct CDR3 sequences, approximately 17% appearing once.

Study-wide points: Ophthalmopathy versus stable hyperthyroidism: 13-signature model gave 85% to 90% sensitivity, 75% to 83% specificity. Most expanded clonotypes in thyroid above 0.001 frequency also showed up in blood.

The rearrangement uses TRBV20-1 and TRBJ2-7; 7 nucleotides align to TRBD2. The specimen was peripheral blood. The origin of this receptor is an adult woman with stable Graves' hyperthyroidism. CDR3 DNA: TGCAGTGCTAGAGGGGGAGGGCCGGGGGAGCAGTACTTC. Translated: CSARGGGPGEQYF.